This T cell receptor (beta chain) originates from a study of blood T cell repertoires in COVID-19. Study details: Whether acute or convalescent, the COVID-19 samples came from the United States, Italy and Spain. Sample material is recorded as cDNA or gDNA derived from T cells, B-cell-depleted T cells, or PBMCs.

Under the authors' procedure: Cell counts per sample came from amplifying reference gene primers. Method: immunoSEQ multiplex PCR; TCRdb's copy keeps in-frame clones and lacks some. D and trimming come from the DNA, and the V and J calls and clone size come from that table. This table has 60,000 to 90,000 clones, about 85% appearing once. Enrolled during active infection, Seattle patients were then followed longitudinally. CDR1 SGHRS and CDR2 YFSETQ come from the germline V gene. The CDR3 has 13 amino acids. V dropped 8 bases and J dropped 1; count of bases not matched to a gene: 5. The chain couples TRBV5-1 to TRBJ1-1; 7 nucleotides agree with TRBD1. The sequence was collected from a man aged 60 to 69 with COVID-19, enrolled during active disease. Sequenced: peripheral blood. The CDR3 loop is CASTGDPNTEAFF. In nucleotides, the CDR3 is TGCGCCAGTACAGGGGACCCGAACACTGAAGCTTTCTTT. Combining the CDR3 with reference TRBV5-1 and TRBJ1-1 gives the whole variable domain KAGVTQTPRYLIKTRGQQVTLSCSPISGHRSVSWYQQTPGQGLQFLFEYFSETQRNKGNFPGRFSGRQFSNSRSEMNVSTLELGDSALYLCASTGDPNTEAFFGQGTRLTVV.